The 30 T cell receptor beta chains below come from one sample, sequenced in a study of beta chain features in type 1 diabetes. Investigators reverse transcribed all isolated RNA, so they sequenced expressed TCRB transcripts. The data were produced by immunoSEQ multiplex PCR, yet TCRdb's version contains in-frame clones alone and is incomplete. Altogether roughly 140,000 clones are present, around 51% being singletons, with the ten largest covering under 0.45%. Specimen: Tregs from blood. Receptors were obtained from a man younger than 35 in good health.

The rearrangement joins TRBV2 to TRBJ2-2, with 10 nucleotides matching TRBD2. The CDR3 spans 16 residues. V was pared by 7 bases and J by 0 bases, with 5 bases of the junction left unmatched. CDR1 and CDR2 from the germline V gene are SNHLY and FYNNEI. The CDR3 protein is CASKRTSGANTGELFF. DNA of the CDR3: TGTGCCAGCAAGCGGACTAGCGGTGCGAACACCGGGGAGCTGTTTTTT.

The CDR3 protein is CASSLASNQPQHF. In DNA, the CDR3 is TGTGCCAGCAGCTTAGCGTCTAATCAGCCCCAGCATTTT. This rearrangement joins TRBV7-2 to TRBJ1-5; no reliable D call. Trimming stripped 0 bases from V and 4 bases from J, with 4 bases between. The CDR3 is made up of 13 amino acids. Germline lookup yields CDR1 SGHTA and CDR2 FQGNSA. The full variable domain, its missing parts supplied by reference TRBV7-2 and TRBJ1-5, is GAGVSQSPSNKVTEKGKDVELRCDPISGHTALYWYRQSLGQGLEFLIYFQGNSAPDKSGLPSDRFSAERTGGSVSTLTIQRTQQEDSAVYLCASSLASNQPQHFGDGTRLSIL.

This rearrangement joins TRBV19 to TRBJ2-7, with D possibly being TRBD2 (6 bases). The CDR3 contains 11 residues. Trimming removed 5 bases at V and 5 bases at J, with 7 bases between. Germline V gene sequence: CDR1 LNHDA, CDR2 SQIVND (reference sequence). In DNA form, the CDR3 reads TGTGCCAGTAGTGGAGGGGACGAGCAGTACTTC. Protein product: CASSGGDEQYF.

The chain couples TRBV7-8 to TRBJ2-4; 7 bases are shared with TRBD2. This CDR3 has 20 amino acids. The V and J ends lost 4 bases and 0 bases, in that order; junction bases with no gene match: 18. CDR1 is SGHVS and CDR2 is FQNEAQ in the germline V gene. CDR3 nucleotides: TGTGCCAGCAGCTCGTCCGCCGGATTTGCCGGGGGGATAGCCAAAAACATTCAGTACTTC. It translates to CASSSSAGFAGGIAKNIQYF.

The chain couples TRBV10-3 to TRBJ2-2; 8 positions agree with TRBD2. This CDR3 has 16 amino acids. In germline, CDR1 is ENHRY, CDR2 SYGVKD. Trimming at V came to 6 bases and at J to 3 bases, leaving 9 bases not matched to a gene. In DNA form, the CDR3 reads TGTGCCATCAGGGGGCCCGGGAGGGATTACACCGGGGAGCTGTTTTTT. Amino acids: CAIRGPGRDYTGELFF.

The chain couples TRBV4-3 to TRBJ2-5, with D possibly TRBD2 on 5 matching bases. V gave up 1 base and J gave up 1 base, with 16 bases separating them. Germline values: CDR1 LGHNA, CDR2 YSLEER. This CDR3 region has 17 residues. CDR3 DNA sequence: TGCGCCAGCAGCCAAGGGTCGGCAGACTACCTCCAAGAGACCCAGTACTTC. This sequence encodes CASSQGSADYLQETQYF.

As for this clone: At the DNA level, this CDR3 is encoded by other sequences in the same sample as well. CDR3: CASSWTTRSTDTQYF. CDR3 in DNA: TGCGCCAGCAGCTGGACTACCCGAAGCACAGATACGCAGTATTTT. The V and J genes are TRBV5-1 and TRBJ2-3; weak D call: TRBD2 (6 bases). Germline CDR1 and CDR2: SGHRS and YFSETQ. The CDR3 sequence is 15 residues long. The V and J ends lost 3 bases and 0 bases respectively, with 11 bases between them.

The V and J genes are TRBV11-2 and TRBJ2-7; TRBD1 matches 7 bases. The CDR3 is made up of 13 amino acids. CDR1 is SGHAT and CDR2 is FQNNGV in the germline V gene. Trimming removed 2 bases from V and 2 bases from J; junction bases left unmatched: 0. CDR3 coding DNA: TGTGCCAGCAGCTTACAGGGGGCCTACGAGCAGTACTTC. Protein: CASSLQGAYEQYF.

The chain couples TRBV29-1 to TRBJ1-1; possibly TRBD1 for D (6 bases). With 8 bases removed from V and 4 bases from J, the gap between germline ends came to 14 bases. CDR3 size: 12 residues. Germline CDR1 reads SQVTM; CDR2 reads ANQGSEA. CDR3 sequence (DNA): TGCAGCATCACACCAGGGGCCACTGAAGCTTTCTTT. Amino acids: CSITPGATEAFF.

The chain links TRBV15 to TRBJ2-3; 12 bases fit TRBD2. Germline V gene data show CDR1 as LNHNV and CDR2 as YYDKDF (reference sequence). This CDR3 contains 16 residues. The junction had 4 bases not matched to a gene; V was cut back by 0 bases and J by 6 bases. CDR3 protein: CATSRDLAGGWDTQYF. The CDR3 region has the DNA TGTGCCACCAGCAGAGACCTAGCGGGAGGGTGGGATACGCAGTATTTT. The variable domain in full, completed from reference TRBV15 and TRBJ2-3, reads DAMVIQNPRYQVTQFGKPVTLSCSQTLNHNVMYWYQQKSSQAPKLLFHYYDKDFNNEADTPDNFQSRRPNTSFCFLDIRSPGLGDTAMYLCATSRDLAGGWDTQYFGPGTRLTVL.

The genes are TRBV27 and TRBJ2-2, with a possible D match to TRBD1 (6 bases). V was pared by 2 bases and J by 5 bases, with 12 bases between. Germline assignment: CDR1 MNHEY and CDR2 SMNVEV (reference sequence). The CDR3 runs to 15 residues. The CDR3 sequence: CASSLRTVTTGELFF. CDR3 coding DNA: TGTGCCAGCAGTTTACGGACAGTTACAACCGGGGAGCTGTTTTTT.

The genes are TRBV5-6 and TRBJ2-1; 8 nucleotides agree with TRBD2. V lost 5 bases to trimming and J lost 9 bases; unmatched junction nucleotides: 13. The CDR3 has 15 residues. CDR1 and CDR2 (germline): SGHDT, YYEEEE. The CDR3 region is CASRETGGRGVEQFF. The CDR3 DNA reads TGTGCCAGCAGGGAGACGGGAGGGCGGGGTGTTGAGCAGTTCTTC.

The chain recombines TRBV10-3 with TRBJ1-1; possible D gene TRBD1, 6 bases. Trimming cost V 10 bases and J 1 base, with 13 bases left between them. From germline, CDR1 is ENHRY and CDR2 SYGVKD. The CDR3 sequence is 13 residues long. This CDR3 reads CATQTGQNTEAFF. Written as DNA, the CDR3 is TGTGCCACACAAACGGGACAGAACACTGAAGCTTTCTTT.

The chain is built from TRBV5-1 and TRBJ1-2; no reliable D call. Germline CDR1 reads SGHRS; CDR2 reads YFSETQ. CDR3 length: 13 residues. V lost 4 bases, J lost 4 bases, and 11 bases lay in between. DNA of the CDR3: TGCGCCAGCAGCATGGATGACACCTATGGCTACACCTTC. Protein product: CASSMDDTYGYTF. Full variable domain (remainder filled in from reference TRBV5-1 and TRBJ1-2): KAGVTQTPRYLIKTRGQQVTLSCSPISGHRSVSWYQQTPGQGLQFLFEYFSETQRNKGNFPGRFSGRQFSNSRSEMNVSTLELGDSALYLCASSMDDTYGYTFGSGTRLTVV.

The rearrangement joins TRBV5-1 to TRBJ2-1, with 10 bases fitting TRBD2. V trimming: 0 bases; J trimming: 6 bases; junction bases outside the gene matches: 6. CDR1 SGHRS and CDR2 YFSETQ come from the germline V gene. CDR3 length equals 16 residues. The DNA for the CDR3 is TGCGCCAGCAGCTTGGGAAGCGGGAGGGCCCCCAATGAGCAGTTCTTC. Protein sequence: CASSLGSGRAPNEQFF. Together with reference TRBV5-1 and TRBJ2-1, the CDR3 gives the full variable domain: KAGVTQTPRYLIKTRGQQVTLSCSPISGHRSVSWYQQTPGQGLQFLFEYFSETQRNKGNFPGRFSGRQFSNSRSEMNVSTLELGDSALYLCASSLGSGRAPNEQFFGPGTRLTVL.

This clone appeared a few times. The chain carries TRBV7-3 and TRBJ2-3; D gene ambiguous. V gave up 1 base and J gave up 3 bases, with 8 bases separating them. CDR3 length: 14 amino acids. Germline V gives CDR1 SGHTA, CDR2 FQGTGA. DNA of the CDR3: TGTGCCAGCAGCTTAAATCTGCGGACAGATACGCAGTATTTT. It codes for CASSLNLRTDTQYF.

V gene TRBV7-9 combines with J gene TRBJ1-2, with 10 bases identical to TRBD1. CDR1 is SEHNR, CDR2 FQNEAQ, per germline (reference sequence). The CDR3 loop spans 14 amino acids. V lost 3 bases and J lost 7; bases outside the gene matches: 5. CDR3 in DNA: TGTGCCAGCAGCTTCGGGACAGGGGAAGGTGGCTACACCTTC. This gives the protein CASSFGTGEGGYTF.

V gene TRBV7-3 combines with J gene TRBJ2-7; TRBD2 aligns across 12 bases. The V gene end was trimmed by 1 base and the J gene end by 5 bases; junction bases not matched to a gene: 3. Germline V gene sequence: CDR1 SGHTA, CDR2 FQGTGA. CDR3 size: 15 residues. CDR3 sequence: CASSLRLAGVHEQYF. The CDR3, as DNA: TGTGCCAGCAGCTTAAGACTAGCGGGAGTCCACGAGCAGTACTTC.

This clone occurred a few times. This CDR3 is CASSFNAGTEAFF. The CDR3 DNA sequence: TGCGCCAGCAGCTTCAACGCGGGCACTGAAGCTTTCTTT. The V and J genes are TRBV4-3 and TRBJ1-1; D call uncertain. This CDR3 is 13 amino acids long. Germline V CDR1 and CDR2: LGHNA, YSLEER. V was clipped by 5 bases and J by 4 bases, with 11 bases between them.

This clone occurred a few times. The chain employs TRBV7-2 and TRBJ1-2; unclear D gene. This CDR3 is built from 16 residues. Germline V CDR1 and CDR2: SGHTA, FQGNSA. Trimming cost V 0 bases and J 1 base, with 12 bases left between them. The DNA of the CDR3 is TGTGCCAGCAGCTTAGCCGCGGGATATCTTAACTATGGCTACACCTTC. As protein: CASSLAAGYLNYGYTF.

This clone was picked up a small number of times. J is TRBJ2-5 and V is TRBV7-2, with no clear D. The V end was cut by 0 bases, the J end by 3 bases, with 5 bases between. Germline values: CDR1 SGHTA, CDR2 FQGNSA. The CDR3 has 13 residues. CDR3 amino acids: CASSLASEETQYF. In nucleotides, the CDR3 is TGTGCCAGCAGCTTAGCAAGCGAAGAGACCCAGTACTTC.

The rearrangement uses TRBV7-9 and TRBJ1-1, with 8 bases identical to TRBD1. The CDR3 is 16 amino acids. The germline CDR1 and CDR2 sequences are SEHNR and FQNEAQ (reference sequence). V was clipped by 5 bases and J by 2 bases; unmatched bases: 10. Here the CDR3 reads CASSRVPTGVNTEAFF. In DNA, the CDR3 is TGTGCCAGCAGCCGAGTACCGACAGGGGTAAACACTGAAGCTTTCTTT.

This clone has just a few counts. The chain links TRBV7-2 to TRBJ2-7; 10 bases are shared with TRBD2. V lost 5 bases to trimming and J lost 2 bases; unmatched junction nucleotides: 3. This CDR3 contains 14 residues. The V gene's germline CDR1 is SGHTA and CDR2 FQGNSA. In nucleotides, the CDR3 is TGTGCCAGCAGCCGAAGCGGGAGGGCCTACGAGCAGTACTTC. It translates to CASSRSGRAYEQYF. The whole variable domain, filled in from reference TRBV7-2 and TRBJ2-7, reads GAGVSQSPSNKVTEKGKDVELRCDPISGHTALYWYRQSLGQGLEFLIYFQGNSAPDKSGLPSDRFSAERTGGSVSTLTIQRTQQEDSAVYLCASSRSGRAYEQYFGPGTRLTVT.

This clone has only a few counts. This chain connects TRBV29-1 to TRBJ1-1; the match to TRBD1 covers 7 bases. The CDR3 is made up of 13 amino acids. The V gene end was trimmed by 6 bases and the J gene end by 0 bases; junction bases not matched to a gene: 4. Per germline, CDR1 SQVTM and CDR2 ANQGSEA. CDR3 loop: CSVQQGLNTEAFF. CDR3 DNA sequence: TGCAGCGTCCAACAGGGGCTGAACACTGAAGCTTTCTTT.

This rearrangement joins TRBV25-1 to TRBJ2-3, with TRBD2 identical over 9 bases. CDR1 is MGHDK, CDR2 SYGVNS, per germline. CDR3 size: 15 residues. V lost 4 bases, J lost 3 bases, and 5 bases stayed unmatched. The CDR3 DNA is TGTGCCAGCAGTGTTCGCGGGAGGGGGACAGATACGCAGTATTTT. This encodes CASSVRGRGTDTQYF.

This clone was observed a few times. The CDR3 nucleotides read TGCAGCGTTGAAACTGGTACGCAGTATTTT. Its translation: CSVETGTQYF. The chain uses TRBV29-1 and TRBJ2-3; D call uncertain. The germline V gene encodes CDR1 SQVTM and CDR2 ANQGSEA. Between the trimmed V and J ends, which lost 2 bases and 8 bases, there was a span of 5 bases. The CDR3 has 10 residues.

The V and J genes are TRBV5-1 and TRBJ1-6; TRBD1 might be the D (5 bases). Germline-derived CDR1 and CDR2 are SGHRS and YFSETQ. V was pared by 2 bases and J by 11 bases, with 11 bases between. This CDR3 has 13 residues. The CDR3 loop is CASSFRGEAPLHF. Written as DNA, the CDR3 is TGCGCCAGCAGCTTTAGGGGTGAGGCACCCCTCCACTTT. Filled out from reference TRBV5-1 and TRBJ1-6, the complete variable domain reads KAGVTQTPRYLIKTRGQQVTLSCSPISGHRSVSWYQQTPGQGLQFLFEYFSETQRNKGNFPGRFSGRQFSNSRSEMNVSTLELGDSALYLCASSFRGEAPLHFGNGTRLTVT.

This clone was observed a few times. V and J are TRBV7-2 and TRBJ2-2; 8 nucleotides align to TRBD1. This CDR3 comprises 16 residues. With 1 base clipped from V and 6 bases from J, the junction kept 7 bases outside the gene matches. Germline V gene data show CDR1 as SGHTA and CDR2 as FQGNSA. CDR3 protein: CASSLGRTGYAGELFF. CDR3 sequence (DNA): TGTGCCAGCAGCTTAGGACGGACAGGGTACGCCGGGGAGCTGTTTTTT.

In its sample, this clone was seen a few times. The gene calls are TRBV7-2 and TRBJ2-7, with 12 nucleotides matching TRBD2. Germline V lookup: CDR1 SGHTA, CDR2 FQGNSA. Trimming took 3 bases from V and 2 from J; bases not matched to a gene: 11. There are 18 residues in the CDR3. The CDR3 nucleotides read TGTGCCAGCAGCTTCTCTAGCGGGGGGGCCGTAGTGACCTACGAGCAGTACTTC. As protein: CASSFSSGGAVVTYEQYF. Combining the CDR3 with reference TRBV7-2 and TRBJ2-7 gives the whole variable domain GAGVSQSPSNKVTEKGKDVELRCDPISGHTALYWYRQSLGQGLEFLIYFQGNSAPDKSGLPSDRFSAERTGGSVSTLTIQRTQQEDSAVYLCASSFSSGGAVVTYEQYFGPGTRLTVT.

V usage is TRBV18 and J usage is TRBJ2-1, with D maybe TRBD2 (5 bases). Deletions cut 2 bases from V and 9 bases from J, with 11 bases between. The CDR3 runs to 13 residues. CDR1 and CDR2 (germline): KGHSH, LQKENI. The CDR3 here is CASSPIGGFEQFF. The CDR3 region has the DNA TGTGCCAGCTCACCAATTGGAGGATTTGAGCAGTTCTTC. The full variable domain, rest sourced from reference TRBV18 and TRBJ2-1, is NAGVMQNPRHLVRRRGQEARLRCSPMKGHSHVYWYRQLPEEGLKFMVYLQKENIIDESGMPKERFSAEFPKEGPSILRIQQVVRGDSAAYFCASSPIGGFEQFFGPGTRLTVL.